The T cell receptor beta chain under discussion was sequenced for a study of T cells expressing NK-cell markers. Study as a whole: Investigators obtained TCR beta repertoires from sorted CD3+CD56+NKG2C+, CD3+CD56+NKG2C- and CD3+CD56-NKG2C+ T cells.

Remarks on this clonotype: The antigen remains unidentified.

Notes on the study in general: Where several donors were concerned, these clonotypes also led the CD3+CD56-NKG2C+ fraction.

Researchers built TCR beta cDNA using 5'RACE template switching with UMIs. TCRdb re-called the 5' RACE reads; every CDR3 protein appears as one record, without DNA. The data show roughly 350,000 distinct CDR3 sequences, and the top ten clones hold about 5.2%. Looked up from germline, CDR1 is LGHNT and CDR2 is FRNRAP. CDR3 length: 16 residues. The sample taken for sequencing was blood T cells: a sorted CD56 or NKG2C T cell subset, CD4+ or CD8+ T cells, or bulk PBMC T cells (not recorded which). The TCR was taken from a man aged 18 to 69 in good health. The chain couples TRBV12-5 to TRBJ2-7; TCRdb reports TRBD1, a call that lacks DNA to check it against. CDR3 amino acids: CASGLVRGQGTYEQYF.